This T cell receptor beta chain was captured by sequencing in a study of CD8 T cells in Susac syndrome. Study overall: When their blood was taken, patients with Susac syndrome were therapy-naive, taking corticosteroids, or taking intravenous immunoglobulin alone. The study, taken as a whole, reports: Within total CD8+ repertoires, approximately 15 Susac-specific public clones were found, and within CD8+ TEMRA repertoires, 4 or 5.

When the RNA was reverse transcribed, random hexamers were used with an input of about 0.5 to 1 ug. TCRdb redid the calling of the immunoSEQ multiplex PCR reads with MiXCR, one entry per CDR3 protein. The table lists tens of thousands of distinct CDR3 sequences, roughly 94% of them singletons. Germline CDR1 and CDR2: MNHEY and SVGEGT. Trimming removed 7 bases from V and 5 bases from J; junction bases left unmatched: 12. CDR3 length: 15 residues. Details on this clonotype: Its antigen is currently unknown.

The sample was CD8+ T cells from PBMCs. The rearrangement joins TRBV6-2 or TRBV6-3 to TRBJ2-5; 8 nucleotides line up with TRBD2. This clonotype was obtained from a human donor with Susac syndrome. CDR3 residues: CASIKAGDLLETQYF. The CDR3 DNA follows: TGTGCCAGCATAAAAGCGGGAGATCTACTGGAGACCCAGTACTTC.